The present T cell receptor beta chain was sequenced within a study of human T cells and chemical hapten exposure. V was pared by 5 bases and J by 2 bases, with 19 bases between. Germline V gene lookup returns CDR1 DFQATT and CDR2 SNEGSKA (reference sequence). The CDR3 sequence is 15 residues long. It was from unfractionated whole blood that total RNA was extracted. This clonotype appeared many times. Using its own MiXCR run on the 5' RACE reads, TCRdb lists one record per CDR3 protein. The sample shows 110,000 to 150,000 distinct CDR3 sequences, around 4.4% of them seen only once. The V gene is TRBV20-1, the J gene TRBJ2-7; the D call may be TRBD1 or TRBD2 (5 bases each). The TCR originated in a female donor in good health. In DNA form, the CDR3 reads TGCAGTGCTCAAGATCGGGGCGTCAACACCTACGAGCAGTACTTC. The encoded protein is CSAQDRGVNTYEQYF.